This T cell receptor beta chain was observed in a study of patients and donors after allogeneic stem cell transplantation (dated by TCRdb to the early 2020s). The CDR3 runs 15 amino acids, cysteine and phenylalanine included. CDR3 DNA only is kept here, 45 bases in frame from base 1. The germline V gene specifies LGHNA as CDR1 and YSLEER as CDR2. The V and J ends are trimmed by 1 base and 3 bases, leaving 9 bases between them. Receptor amplification or capture employed RT-PCR. TCRdb names NextSeq 550 as the instrument used. In-frame beta chains were kept once TCRdb had trimmed the public reads at Q25 with fastp and called clones with MiXCR. Entries that share a CDR3 protein sequence are merged under the most common genes and DNA. For this sample the table gives 390,000 or so distinct CDR3 sequences, of which 16% were detected only once. Roughly 7.2% of the sample comes from the top ten. This clonotype has a handful of counts. The antigen it binds to is not known. No clone much larger than this one lies a single base away; base qualities are absent.

This chain is built from TRBV4-3 and TRBJ1-4; the D gene assignment is ambiguous. Input material: blood, either unsorted or a sorted T cell fraction (not recorded which). The TCR comes from a human donor who was either an allogeneic HSCT recipient or a stem cell or donor lymphocyte infusion donor (not recorded which). It is not recorded whose cells these are; they may come from a transplant donor. CDR3 loop: CASSQGGRPNEKLFF. In nucleotide form, the sequence is TGCGCCAGCAGCCAAGGTGGACGTCCTAATGAAAAACTGTTTTTT.